One and the same sample provided the 12 T cell receptor beta chains below, sequenced in a study of a mutant IDH1 vaccine in newly diagnosed glioma. Sequenced by immunoSEQ multiplex PCR; TCRdb stores in-frame clones only, minus some. In the table there are tens of thousands of clones, approximately 88% of which are singletons. For these receptors, no antigen is known. This sample's time point: week 47, end of study. Doses consisted of 300 ug of mutant IDH1 20-mer peptide each, paired with topical imiquimod. The specimen was PBMCs, collected from a glioma patient whose treatment included an IDH1 peptide vaccine. These receptors came from a young woman with glioma. Some clones in this sample may be carry-over from other donors' samples.

This rearrangement joins TRBV21-1 to TRBJ1-5. TRBV21-1 is a listed pseudogene. The CDR3 runs 18 residues. The CDR3 DNA sequence: TGTGCCAGCAGCCCGGGGGGGCAGAGCGGTTCTAGCAATCAGCCCCAGCATTTT. Amino acids: CASSPGGQSGSSNQPQHF.

This chain uses TRBV18 with TRBJ2-5; 9 bases map to TRBD2. CDR3 length: 15 amino acids. From germline, CDR1 is KGHSH and CDR2 LQKENI. The junction had 7 bases not matched to a gene; V was cut back by 3 bases and J by 5 bases. This CDR3 reads CASSPGGAGGETQYF. The CDR3 DNA sequence: TGTGCCAGCTCACCCGGAGGAGCGGGAGGTGAGACCCAGTACTTC. Looking up the rest from reference TRBV18 and TRBJ2-5 gives the full variable domain: NAGVMQNPRHLVRRRGQEARLRCSPMKGHSHVYWYRQLPEEGLKFMVYLQKENIIDESGMPKERFSAEFPKEGPSILRIQQVVRGDSAAYFCASSPGGAGGETQYFGPGTRLLVL.

This chain connects TRBV29-1 to TRBJ2-7; D tentatively reads TRBD1 or TRBD2 (5 bases each). The germline V gene has CDR1 SQVTM and CDR2 ANQGSEA. The CDR3 has 14 residues. V shed 1 base and J shed 4 bases, with 14 bases lying between them. This chain's CDR3 is CSVEGDGAIYEQYF. The CDR3 region has the DNA TGCAGCGTTGAAGGGGACGGGGCGATATACGAGCAGTACTTC.

The sample holds a few counts of this clone. The CDR3 region is CASTREMYYGYTF. Here the CDR3 DNA reads TGTGCCAGCACCAGGGAGATGTACTATGGCTACACCTTC. The chain has TRBV2 and TRBJ1-2; maybe TRBD1 (5 bases). Trimming stripped 7 bases from V and 3 bases from J, with 12 bases between. Looked up from germline, CDR1 is SNHLY and CDR2 is FYNNEI. This CDR3 has 13 amino acids.

The chain uses TRBV5-6 and TRBJ1-1; D is undetermined. The CDR3 totals 13 residues. Per the germline V gene, CDR1 is SGHDT and CDR2 is YYEEEE. V lost 0 bases and J 2 bases, leaving 5 bases between the germline ends. CDR3 loop: CASSLAANTEAFF. CDR3 nucleotides: TGTGCCAGCAGCTTGGCGGCCAACACTGAAGCTTTCTTT.

This clone was seen just once. The J gene is TRBJ2-5, the V gene TRBV27; D is possibly TRBD1 (5 bases). Germline CDR1 reads MNHEY; CDR2 reads SMNVEV (reference sequence). Trimming took 2 bases from V and 2 from J, leaving 12 bases between them. This CDR3 has 15 residues. The CDR3 sequence is CASSLKAGRQETQYF. As DNA, the CDR3 is TGTGCCAGCAGTTTAAAGGCAGGGCGACAAGAGACCCAGTACTTC.

This chain joins TRBV6-1 and TRBJ1-2; possible D gene TRBD1, 6 bases. Germline V gene lookup returns CDR1 MNHNS and CDR2 SASEGT. Trimming pared 6 bases from V and 8 bases from J, leaving 16 bases between. The CDR3 runs 13 residues. The CDR3 region is CASSQGSLSGYTF. CDR3 nucleotides: TGTGCCAGCAGCCAGGGGTCCCTTAGCGGCTACACCTTC.

The J gene is TRBJ2-6, the V gene TRBV18; D call uncertain. CDR3 length: 16 amino acids. Per the germline V gene, CDR1 is KGHSH and CDR2 is LQKENI. Trimming took off 2 bases at V and 4 bases at J, with 12 bases between the two ends. CDR3 amino acids: CASSPRASTGANVLTF. DNA for the CDR3: TGTGCCAGCTCACCAAGGGCCAGCACGGGGGCCAACGTCCTGACTTTC.

The chain couples TRBV5-1 to TRBJ2-7, with a weak D call TRBD1 (5 bases). Germline V gives CDR1 SGHRS, CDR2 YFSETQ. The CDR3 totals 15 residues. V dropped 1 base and J dropped 0 bases, with 11 bases sitting between them. In nucleotides, the CDR3 is TGCGCCAGCAGCTTGAGTTGGGGCGGCTCCTACGAGCAGTACTTC. This codes for CASSLSWGGSYEQYF.

V and J are TRBV2 and TRBJ1-5; D might be TRBD1 (5 bases). This CDR3 is 15 amino acids long. Germline V gene sequence: CDR1 SNHLY, CDR2 FYNNEI. With 0 bases removed from V and 1 base from J, the gap between germline ends came to 7 bases. The CDR3 spells CASSEARGSNQPQHF. The CDR3 DNA is TGTGCCAGCAGTGAAGCTAGGGGAAGCAATCAGCCCCAGCATTTT.

The chain couples TRBV11-2 to TRBJ2-7; D uncertain. The CDR3 contains 11 residues. CDR1 and CDR2 from the germline V gene are SGHAT and FQNNGV. V lost 11 bases and J 3 bases, leaving 11 bases between the germline ends. The DNA for the CDR3 is TGTGCCTCTAGGACGGGCTACGAGCAGTACTTC. The encoded protein is CASRTGYEQYF.

V usage is TRBV4-1 and J usage is TRBJ2-1; the match to TRBD2 covers 8 bases. CDR3 length: 18 residues. Trimming removed 2 bases from V and 0 bases from J; junction bases left unmatched: 9. CDR1 MGHRA and CDR2 YSYEKL come from the germline V gene. The CDR3 is CASSQTSRLASSYNEQFF. CDR3 in DNA: TGCGCCAGCAGCCAAACCTCCCGACTAGCGAGCTCCTACAATGAGCAGTTCTTC.